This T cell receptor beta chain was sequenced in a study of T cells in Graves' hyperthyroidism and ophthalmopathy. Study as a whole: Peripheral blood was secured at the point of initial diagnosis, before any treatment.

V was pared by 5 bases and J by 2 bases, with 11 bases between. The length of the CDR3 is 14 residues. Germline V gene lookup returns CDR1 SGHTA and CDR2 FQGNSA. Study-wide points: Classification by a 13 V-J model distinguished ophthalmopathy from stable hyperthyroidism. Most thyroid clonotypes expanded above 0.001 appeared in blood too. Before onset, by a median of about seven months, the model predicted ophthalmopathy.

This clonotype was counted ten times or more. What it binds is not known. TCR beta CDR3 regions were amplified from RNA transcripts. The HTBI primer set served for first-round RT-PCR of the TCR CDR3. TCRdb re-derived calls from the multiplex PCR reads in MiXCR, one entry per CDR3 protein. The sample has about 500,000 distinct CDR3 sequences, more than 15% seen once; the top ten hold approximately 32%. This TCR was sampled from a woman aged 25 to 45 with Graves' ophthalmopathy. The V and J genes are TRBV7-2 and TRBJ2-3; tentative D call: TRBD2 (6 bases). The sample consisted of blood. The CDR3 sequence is CASSLSGFTDTQYF. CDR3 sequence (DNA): TGTGCCAGCAGCCTTAGCGGCTTCACAGATACGCAGTATTTT.